This is a list of T cell receptor beta chains from one sample in a study of early T cells in non-severe SARS-CoV-2 infection. One entry per CDR3 protein results from TCRdb running MiXCR on the 5' RACE reads. The sample includes tens of thousands of distinct CDR3 sequences, approximately 13% of them seen just once. Material for sequencing was whole blood. The receptors were sampled from an adult who was a healthcare worker with PCR-confirmed SARS-CoV-2 infection or an uninfected control (not recorded which). Each CDR3 is given with its conserved first and last residue. Fields, in order: CDR3 protein, CDR3 DNA, CDR3 length, D gene, V gene, clone size, J gene. The D gene is left open where the match is weak. Rows give clone size only sometimes, using once, few, many, or a class for an expanded clone.

cdr3_aa: CASSLTGGATYEQYF
cdr3_nt: TGTGCCAGCAGTCTCACAGGGGGCGCAACCTACGAGCAGTACTTC
cdr3_length: 15
d_call: TRBD1
v_call: TRBV5-5
clone_size: many
j_call: TRBJ2-7

cdr3_aa: CASISQGAYEQYF
cdr3_nt: TGTGCCAGCATAAGTCAGGGAGCCTACGAGCAGTACTTC
cdr3_length: 13
d_call: -
v_call: TRBV28
clone_size: few
j_call: TRBJ2-7

cdr3_aa: CASSPQGASTEAFF
cdr3_nt: TGCGCCAGCAGCCCACAGGGGGCTTCCACTGAAGCTTTCTTT
cdr3_length: 14
d_call: TRBD1
v_call: TRBV5-1
clone_size: many
j_call: TRBJ1-1

cdr3_aa: CASSQDPTGEAEAFF
cdr3_nt: TGCGCCAGCAGCCAAGATCCGACAGGGGAGGCTGAAGCTTTCTTT
cdr3_length: 15
d_call: TRBD1
v_call: TRBV5-1
clone_size: few
j_call: TRBJ1-1

cdr3_aa: CASSTARGNQPQHF
cdr3_nt: TGTGCCAGTAGTACAGCCAGGGGTAATCAGCCCCAGCATTTT
cdr3_length: 14
d_call: -
v_call: TRBV19
clone_size: few
j_call: TRBJ1-5

cdr3_aa: CASSRSSSQETQYF
cdr3_nt: TGTGCCAGCAGCCGATCCTCAAGCCAAGAGACCCAGTACTTC
cdr3_length: 14
d_call: -
v_call: TRBV7-3
clone_size: -
j_call: TRBJ2-5

cdr3_aa: CASSLVVSYEQYF
cdr3_nt: TGTGCCAGCAGCTTAGTGGTTTCCTACGAGCAGTACTTC
cdr3_length: 13
d_call: -
v_call: TRBV7-2
clone_size: many
j_call: TRBJ2-7

cdr3_aa: CASREGQKDGYTF
cdr3_nt: TGTGCCAGCAGGGAAGGACAGAAAGATGGCTACACCTTC
cdr3_length: 13
d_call: -
v_call: TRBV12-3/TRBV12-4
clone_size: many
j_call: TRBJ1-2

cdr3_aa: CASSVDGRTLEAFF
cdr3_nt: TGTGCCAGCAGCGTAGATGGTAGGACCCTAGAAGCTTTCTTT
cdr3_length: 14
d_call: -
v_call: TRBV9
clone_size: few
j_call: TRBJ1-1

cdr3_aa: CASSLGTLDTQYF
cdr3_nt: TGCGCCAGCAGCCTAGGAACTCTAGATACGCAGTATTTT
cdr3_length: 13
d_call: -
v_call: TRBV5-1
clone_size: many
j_call: TRBJ2-3

cdr3_aa: CSARMAEYVNTEAFF
cdr3_nt: TGCAGTGCTAGAATGGCAGAATACGTGAACACTGAAGCTTTCTTT
cdr3_length: 15
d_call: -
v_call: TRBV20-1
clone_size: many
j_call: TRBJ1-1

cdr3_aa: CASSQEDRNYYEQYF
cdr3_nt: TGCGCCAGCAGCCAAGAGGACAGAAACTACTACGAGCAGTACTTC
cdr3_length: 15
d_call: -
v_call: TRBV4-1
clone_size: -
j_call: TRBJ2-7

cdr3_aa: CASSDERNSPLHF
cdr3_nt: TGTGCCAGCAGTGATGAGAGGAATTCACCCCTCCACTTT
cdr3_length: 13
d_call: -
v_call: TRBV2
clone_size: many
j_call: TRBJ1-6

cdr3_aa: CASRKIATNEKLFF
cdr3_nt: TGTGCCAGCAGGAAAATTGCAACTAATGAAAAACTGTTTTTT
cdr3_length: 14
d_call: -
v_call: TRBV27
clone_size: -
j_call: TRBJ1-4

cdr3_aa: CASSGRIPQETQYF
cdr3_nt: TGTGCCAGCAGTGGCCGAATCCCCCAAGAGACCCAGTACTTC
cdr3_length: 14
d_call: -
v_call: TRBV2
clone_size: few
j_call: TRBJ2-5

cdr3_aa: CASSLPQTGGSEQYF
cdr3_nt: TGTGCCAGCAGTTTACCCCAGACTGGAGGAAGCGAGCAGTACTTC
cdr3_length: 15
d_call: -
v_call: TRBV28
clone_size: few
j_call: TRBJ2-7